This T cell receptor beta chain comes out of a study of T cell responses to AZD1222 COVID-19 vaccine. Study information: Second-dose schedules of about 4 or about 12 weeks were combined. Study results and limitations: Spike-specific TCR breadth and depth went up after people got two AZD1222 doses. Baseline antibody screening turned up just a handful of seropositive AZD1222 recipients.

Regarding this clone: The antigen is undetermined.

Clones were sequenced by immunoSEQ multiplex PCR, and TCRdb holds only the in-frame ones, with some missing. This sample has approximately 190,000 clones; almost 95% occur once, and the top ten carry 1% to 1.5%. CDR1 DFQATT and CDR2 SNEGSKA come from the germline V gene (reference sequence). There are 11 residues in the CDR3. V shed 8 bases and J 7 bases; nucleotides not matched to a gene: 2. The chain is built from TRBV20-1 and TRBJ2-1; 10 nucleotides align to TRBD1. The TCR comes from an adult in good health. The input for sequencing was peripheral blood, taken on day 0 of AZD1222 vaccination. Written as DNA, the CDR3 is TGCAGTCCGGGACAGGGGAATGAGCAGTTCTTC. This translates into CSPGQGNEQFF.